These 23 T cell receptor beta chains share one sample of origin, sequenced in a study of shared clonotypes between healthy human individuals. This table comes from immunoSEQ multiplex PCR, and its TCRdb copy is limited to in-frame clones, with some not included. This table has some 1.5 million clones, 95% to 99% appearing once. Sequenced input: naive CD4+ T cells sorted from blood. Subset specified: CD45RA+ positively selected. These receptors were obtained from a man between 25 and 39 years old in good health.

This clone appeared once. The chain has TRBV7-3 and TRBJ2-1; D uncertain. The germline gives CDR1 SGHTA, CDR2 FQGTGA. With 6 bases removed from V and 8 bases from J, the gap between germline ends came to 11 bases. The length of the CDR3 is 12 residues. CDR3 DNA: TGTGCCAGCAGTGACTCGTCCGATGAGCAGTTCTTC. Amino acid sequence: CASSDSSDEQFF.

The rearrangement joins TRBV4-3 to TRBJ2-3; D remains ambiguous. V lost 2 bases to trimming and J lost 2 bases, with 5 bases between them. CDR3 size: 13 residues. Germline CDR1 reads LGHNA; CDR2 reads YSLEER. CDR3 region: CASSQIITDTQYF. The CDR3 DNA sequence: TGCGCCAGCAGCCAAATAATCACAGATACGCAGTATTTT.

The chain carries TRBV7-8 and TRBJ2-5, with a weak D call TRBD1 (6 bases). From germline, CDR1 is SGHVS and CDR2 FQNEAQ. The CDR3 runs 16 residues. The V gene lost 6 bases and the J gene lost 2 bases, with 19 bases spanning the gap. DNA of the CDR3: TGTGCCAGCAGATTCGACAGGCGAGGGAGTCAAGAGACCCAGTACTTC. Residues: CASRFDRRGSQETQYF. The full variable domain, completed using reference TRBV7-8 and TRBJ2-5, is GAGVSQSPRYKVAKRGQDVALRCDPISGHVSLFWYQQALGQGPEFLTYFQNEAQLDKSGLPSDRFFAERPEGSVSTLKIQRTQQEDSAVYLCASRFDRRGSQETQYFGPGTRLLVL.

The rearrangement joins TRBV28 to TRBJ1-5, with D uncertain. Germline V gene lookup returns CDR1 MDHEN and CDR2 SYDVKM. The CDR3 length is 14 residues. The V end lost 3 bases, the J end lost 7 bases, and 13 bases lay between the germline ends. CDR3 protein: CASSLPGSGQPQHF. The CDR3 DNA is TGTGCCAGCAGTTTGCCAGGTAGTGGACAGCCCCAGCATTTT.

V usage is TRBV12-1 and J usage is TRBJ2-7; the tabulated D call, TRBD2, remains unverified against the DNA. TRBV12-1 is a pseudogene locus. The CDR3 is 14 amino acids. CDR3 sequence: CASSLGTSGYEQYF. CDR3 DNA: TGTGCCAGCAGCCTCGGAACTAGCGGCTACGAGCAGTACTTC.

The chain combines TRBV27 with TRBJ1-2, with a weak D call TRBD1 (5 bases). Trimming stripped 6 bases from V and 4 bases from J, with 24 bases between. Germline loops: CDR1 MNHEY, CDR2 SMNVEV (reference sequence). This CDR3 is built from 17 residues. The CDR3: CASSYYPADSHLYGYTF. The DNA for the CDR3 is TGTGCCAGCAGCTATTATCCCGCCGACAGCCACCTCTATGGCTACACCTTC.

The chain recombines TRBV18 with TRBJ1-5; no reliable D call. Germline-derived CDR1 and CDR2 are KGHSH and LQKENI. V lost 5 bases, J lost 5 bases, and 19 bases lay in between. The CDR3 has 16 residues. The CDR3 DNA reads as TGTGCCAGCTCATTCCTCCGTAGCGATGAGGATCAGCCCCAGCATTTT. It encodes CASSFLRSDEDQPQHF.

The chain recombines TRBV12-5 with TRBJ2-7; D is possibly TRBD2 (6 bases). The CDR3 extends over 12 amino acids. The V end was cut by 3 bases, the J end by 6 bases, with 9 bases between. The germline V gene has CDR1 LGHNT and CDR2 FRNRAP. The CDR3 DNA sequence: TGTGCTAGTGGTTTCGGGGGATCCGAGCAGTACTTC. Residues: CASGFGGSEQYF.

This clone has a single count. The rearrangement joins TRBV18 to TRBJ1-1, with D perhaps TRBD1 (5 bases). Trimming cost V 0 bases and J 11 bases, with 16 bases left between them. The CDR3 is 14 residues long. Germline V gene sequence: CDR1 KGHSH, CDR2 LQKENI. In nucleotides, the CDR3 is TGTGCCAGCTCACCACCGGGGGAAGCAAAAGTGGCTTTCTTT. Its translation is CASSPPGEAKVAFF.

The V gene is TRBV6-5, the J gene TRBJ2-2, with D possibly matching TRBD2 (5 bases). The germline V and J ends were trimmed by 2 bases and 5 bases, with 12 bases remaining between them. The CDR3 extends over 15 amino acids. Germline V gene sequence: CDR1 MNHEY, CDR2 SVGAGI. CDR3 in amino acids: CASSYRGPRTGELFF. Here the CDR3 DNA reads TGTGCCAGCAGTTACAGAGGGCCCAGGACCGGGGAGCTGTTTTTT.

This chain uses TRBV18 with TRBJ2-7, with 11 bases matching TRBD2. Germline V lookup: CDR1 KGHSH, CDR2 LQKENI. There are 19 residues in the CDR3. V lost 3 bases and J lost 3; bases outside the gene matches: 16. The CDR3 is CASSPTIGARTSGSYEQYF. The CDR3 DNA reads TGTGCCAGCTCACCTACTATCGGCGCCAGAACTAGCGGGAGCTACGAGCAGTACTTC.

This clone was detected once. The genes are TRBV27 and TRBJ2-1; TRBD1 matches 8 bases. V trimming: 7 bases; J trimming: 3 bases; junction bases outside the gene matches: 11. Germline loops: CDR1 MNHEY, CDR2 SMNVEV (reference sequence). CDR3 size: 16 residues. The CDR3 region is CASKPNRGRGYNEQFF. The CDR3 region has the DNA TGTGCCAGCAAACCTAACAGGGGGAGAGGCTACAATGAGCAGTTCTTC.

The gene calls are TRBV28 and TRBJ1-5, with unresolved D. Germline V gene data show CDR1 as MDHEN and CDR2 as SYDVKM. Trimming left V 3 bases short and J 9 bases short, with 9 bases between. The CDR3 extends over 12 amino acids. Here the CDR3 reads CASSFFLLPQHF. The CDR3 DNA sequence: TGTGCCAGCAGTTTTTTCCTTTTGCCCCAGCATTTT.

In its sample, this clone was seen once. The rearrangement uses TRBV30 and TRBJ1-2; D is unclear. The germline V gene encodes CDR1 GTSNPN and CDR2 SVGIG (reference sequence). Deletions cut 1 base from V and 7 bases from J, with 13 bases between. The CDR3 length is 13 residues. In DNA form, the CDR3 reads TGTGCCTGGAGTGGTGGATCCCTGGGTGGCTACACCTTC. Translated: CAWSGGSLGGYTF.

The chain joins TRBV2 to TRBJ1-1; D unresolved. The CDR3 contains 14 residues. Trimming removed 2 bases from V and 0 bases from J, with 7 bases in between. In germline, CDR1 is SNHLY, CDR2 FYNNEI. The CDR3 here is CASSEKELNTEAFF. Written as DNA, the CDR3 is TGTGCCAGCAGTGAAAAGGAACTGAACACTGAAGCTTTCTTT.

This chain links TRBV28 with TRBJ2-7; no firm D call. The V end was cut by 8 bases, the J end by 10 bases, with 18 bases between. This CDR3 region has 12 residues. Germline CDR1 is MDHEN and CDR2 is SYDVKM. The DNA for the CDR3 is TGTGCCAGCGGGCTTTATTCAGGTACCCAGTACTTC. The encoded protein is CASGLYSGTQYF.

This clone was counted a single time. The chain is built from TRBV7-8 and TRBJ2-5; the D is unclear. CDR3 size: 14 residues. The V end was cut by 5 bases, the J end by 1 base, with 11 bases between. In germline, CDR1 is SGHVS, CDR2 FQNEAQ. The CDR3 DNA sequence: TGTGCCAGCAGCCCAGGTGAGGTCCAAGAGACCCAGTACTTC. This encodes CASSPGEVQETQYF. Filled out from reference TRBV7-8 and TRBJ2-5, the complete variable domain reads GAGVSQSPRYKVAKRGQDVALRCDPISGHVSLFWYQQALGQGPEFLTYFQNEAQLDKSGLPSDRFFAERPEGSVSTLKIQRTQQEDSAVYLCASSPGEVQETQYFGPGTRLLVL.

The V gene is TRBV10-1, the J gene TRBJ1-4; unclear D gene. Germline CDR1 reads WNHNN; CDR2 reads SYGVQD (reference sequence). The CDR3 has 14 residues. V lost 4 bases, J lost 0 bases, and 6 bases lay in between. The DNA of the CDR3 is TGCGCCAGCAGTGTTGATGCAACTAATGAAAAACTGTTTTTT. Its translation is CASSVDATNEKLFF.

For this clone: Mismatch with germline at one junction end may stem from a read error. The rearrangement joins TRBV6-1 to TRBJ1-2; D is uncertain. The CDR3 is 13 residues long. Germline V gene data show CDR1 as MNHNS and CDR2 as SASEGT. CDR3 nucleotides: TGTGCCAGCATCCTGGGTGAACGGCTCGGACGGACTTTC. This gives the protein CASILGERLGRTF.

The chain is built from TRBV11-2 and TRBJ2-7; 11 nucleotides line up with TRBD2. The ends lost 1 base at V and 1 base at J; junction bases unmatched: 12. The length of the CDR3 is 19 residues. CDR1 is SGHAT and CDR2 is FQNNGV in the germline V gene. The DNA of the CDR3 is TGTGCCAGCAGCTTAGGTAGAGGGACTAGCGGCCACCGATCCTACGAGCAGTACTTC. As protein: CASSLGRGTSGHRSYEQYF.

The V and J genes are TRBV11-3 and TRBJ2-2; TRBD2 matches at 11 bases. This CDR3 has 17 residues. After removal of 0 bases from V and 4 bases from J, the junction contained 4 bases not matched to a gene. Looked up from germline, CDR1 is SGHNT and CDR2 is YENEEA. The chain's CDR3 is CASSLELAGVSTGELFF. DNA for the CDR3: TGTGCCAGCAGCTTAGAACTAGCGGGAGTCAGCACCGGGGAGCTGTTTTTT.

This clone was counted a single time. V is TRBV27 and J is TRBJ1-1; weak D call: TRBD1 (5 bases). CDR1 is MNHEY, CDR2 SMNVEV, per germline (reference sequence). V was clipped by 10 bases and J by 3 bases, with 18 bases between them. CDR3 length: 14 amino acids. The CDR3 region has the DNA TGTGCCAACCCACCGGCGGGACGGCACACTGAAGCTTTCTTT. This gives the protein CANPPAGRHTEAFF.

This clone was found once. The chain uses TRBV18 and TRBJ1-1, with D possibly being TRBD1 (5 bases). The CDR3 length is 14 residues. V shed 1 base and J shed 5 bases, with 11 bases lying between them. Germline V gene data show CDR1 as KGHSH and CDR2 as LQKENI. CDR3 loop: CASSPLREGTEAFF. The CDR3 DNA is TGTGCCAGCTCACCACTTCGGGAGGGGACTGAAGCTTTCTTT.